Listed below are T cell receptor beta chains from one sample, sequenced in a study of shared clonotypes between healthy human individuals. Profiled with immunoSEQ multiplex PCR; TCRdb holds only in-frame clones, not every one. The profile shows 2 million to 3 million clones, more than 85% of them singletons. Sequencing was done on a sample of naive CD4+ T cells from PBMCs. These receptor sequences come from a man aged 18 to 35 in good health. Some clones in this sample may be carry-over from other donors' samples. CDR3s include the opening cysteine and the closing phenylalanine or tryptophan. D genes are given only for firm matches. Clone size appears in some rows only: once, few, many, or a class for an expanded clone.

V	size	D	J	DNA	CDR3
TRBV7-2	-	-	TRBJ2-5	TGTGCCAGCAGCTCCGGACAGCGGGAAGGGCAGACCCAGTACTTC	CASSSGQREGQTQYF
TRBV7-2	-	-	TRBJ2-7	TGTGCCAGCAGTGGGGCGGAGATCTACGAGCAGTACTTC	CASSGAEIYEQYF
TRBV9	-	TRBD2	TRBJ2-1	TGTGCCAGCAGCGTAATGAGCGGGAGGGCCTACAATGAGCAGTTCTTC	CASSVMSGRAYNEQFF
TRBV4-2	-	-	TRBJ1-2	TGTGCCAGCAGCCAAGATATGGGGCAGGCGGTGTATGGCTACACCTTC	CASSQDMGQAVYGYTF
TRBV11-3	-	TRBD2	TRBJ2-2	TGTGCCAGCAGCCTCGGACTAGCGGGAGGTGCCGGGGAGCTGTTTTTT	CASSLGLAGGAGELFF
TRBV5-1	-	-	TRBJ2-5	TGCGCCAGCAGCAACGCAGGGGTGGGCGAGACCCAGTACTTC	CASSNAGVGETQYF
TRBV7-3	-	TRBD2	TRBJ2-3	TGTGCCAGCAGCCCACAAGCGGGAGGAACAGATACGCAGTATTTT	CASSPQAGGTDTQYF
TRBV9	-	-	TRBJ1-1	TGTGCCAGCAGCGTCTACAGTGGGCAAGGGGGAAACACTGAAGCTTTCTTT	CASSVYSGQGGNTEAFF
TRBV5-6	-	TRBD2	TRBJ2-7	TGTGCCAGCAGCTTGGGACTAGCGGGAGGCACCAATTACTACGAGCAGTACTTC	CASSLGLAGGTNYYEQYF
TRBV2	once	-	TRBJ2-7	TGTGCCAGCAGTGAAGCGCTAAACAGACCGGACGAGCAGTACTTC	CASSEALNRPDEQYF
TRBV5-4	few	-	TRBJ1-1	TGTGCCAGCAGCTTCCAATCGGTTGGCACTGAAGCTTTCTTT	CASSFQSVGTEAFF
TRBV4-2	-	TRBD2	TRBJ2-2	TGTGCCAGCAGCCAAGATGAGCGGGAGCGCGACACCGGGGAGCTGTTTTTT	CASSQDERERDTGELFF
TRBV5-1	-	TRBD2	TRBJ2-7	TGCGCCAGCAGCTTGGGGACTAGCGGGTCGTACCCCTACGAGCAGTACTTC	CASSLGTSGSYPYEQYF
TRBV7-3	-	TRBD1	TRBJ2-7	TGTGCCAGCAGCCTTCGCCCGGGACAGGCTCCAGACGAGCAGTACTTC	CASSLRPGQAPDEQYF
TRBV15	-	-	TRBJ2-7	TGTGCCACCAGCAGAGATGAGTCGGCAAGCAGGTACGAGCAGTACTTC	CATSRDESASRYEQYF
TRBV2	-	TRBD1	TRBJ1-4	TGTGCCAGCAGAATCACAGGGGGCCCTAATGAAAAACTGTTTTTT	CASRITGGPNEKLFF
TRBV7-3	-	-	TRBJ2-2	TGTGCCAGCAGCTTAACGGGGACGTACACCGGGGAGCTGTTTTTT	CASSLTGTYTGELFF
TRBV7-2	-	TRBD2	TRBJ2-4	TGTGCCAGCAGTCGTACTAGCGGCAGACACGAGACGGTAAACATTCAGTACTTC	CASSRTSGRHETVNIQYF
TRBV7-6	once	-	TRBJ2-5	TGTGCCAGCAGCCGCCCATGGGGGGTTGAAAAGACCCAGTACTTC	CASSRPWGVEKTQYF
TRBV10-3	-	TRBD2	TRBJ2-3	TGTGCCATCAGTGAGGGACTAGCGGGATACACAGATACGCAGTATTTT	CAISEGLAGYTDTQYF
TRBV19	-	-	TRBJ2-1	TGTGCCAGTAGTTCCAATACCGGGTCGCGTCTGGACAATGAGCAGTTCTTC	CASSSNTGSRLDNEQFF
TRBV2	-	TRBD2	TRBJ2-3	TGTGCCAGCAGTCTCGCGGGACTAGCGGGAGGGCATGGGGCGCAGTATTTT	CASSLAGLAGGHGAQYF
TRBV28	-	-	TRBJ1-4	TGTGCCAGCAGTTGGACCGTTCCTACAGTCGAAAAACTGTTTTTT	CASSWTVPTVEKLFF
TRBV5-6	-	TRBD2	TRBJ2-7	TGTGCCAGCAGCTTGGACGGACTAGCGCCCTCCTACGAGCAGTACTTC	CASSLDGLAPSYEQYF
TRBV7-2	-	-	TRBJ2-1	TGTGCCAGCAGCTGGGGATACAATGAGCAGTTCTTC	CASSWGYNEQFF
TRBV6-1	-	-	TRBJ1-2	TGTGCCAGCGCTCCCCAAGTGGGGAACTATGGCTACACCTTC	CASAPQVGNYGYTF
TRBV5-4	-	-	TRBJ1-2	TGTGCCAGCAGTCTTCCGCAGGACGGGGGCTACACCTTC	CASSLPQDGGYTF
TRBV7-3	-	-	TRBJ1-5	TGTGCCAGCAGCTCAGACAAGCCCCAGCATTTT	CASSSDKPQHF
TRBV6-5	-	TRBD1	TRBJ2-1	TGTGCCAGCAGTTCCCCGGGACAGGGGACTGAGCAGTTCTTC	CASSSPGQGTEQFF
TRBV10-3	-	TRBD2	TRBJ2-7	TGTGCCATCAGGGGAGGACTAGCGGGAAATTACGAGCAGTACTTC	CAIRGGLAGNYEQYF
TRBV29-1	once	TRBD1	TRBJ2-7	TGCAGCGTGGCCGCGACAGGGGTTACCTACGAGCAGTACTTC	CSVAATGVTYEQYF
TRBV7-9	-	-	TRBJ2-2	TGTGCCAGCAGCCAGGGCGGGCAGTCTAAAACCGGGGAGCTGTTTTTT	CASSQGGQSKTGELFF
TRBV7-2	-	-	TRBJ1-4	TGTGCCAGCAGCTTACTCAGGGGAGAAAAACTGTTTTTT	CASSLLRGEKLFF